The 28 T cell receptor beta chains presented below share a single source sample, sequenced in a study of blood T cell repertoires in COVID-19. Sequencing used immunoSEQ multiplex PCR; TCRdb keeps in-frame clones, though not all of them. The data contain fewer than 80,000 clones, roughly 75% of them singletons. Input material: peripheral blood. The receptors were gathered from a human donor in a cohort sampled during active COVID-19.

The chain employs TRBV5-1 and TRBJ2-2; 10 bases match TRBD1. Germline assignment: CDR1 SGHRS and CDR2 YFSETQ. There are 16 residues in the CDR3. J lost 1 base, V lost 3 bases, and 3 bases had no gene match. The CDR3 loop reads CASSSRDRGNTGELFF. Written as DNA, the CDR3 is TGCGCCAGCAGCTCCCGGGACAGGGGGAACACCGGGGAGCTGTTTTTT.

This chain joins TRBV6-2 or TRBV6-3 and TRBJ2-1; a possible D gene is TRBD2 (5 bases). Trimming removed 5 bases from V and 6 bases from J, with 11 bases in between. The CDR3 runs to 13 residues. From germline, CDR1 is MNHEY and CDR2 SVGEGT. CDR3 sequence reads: CASSRGRVNEQFF. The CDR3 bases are TGTGCCAGCAGTCGGGGTCGGGTCAATGAGCAGTTCTTC.

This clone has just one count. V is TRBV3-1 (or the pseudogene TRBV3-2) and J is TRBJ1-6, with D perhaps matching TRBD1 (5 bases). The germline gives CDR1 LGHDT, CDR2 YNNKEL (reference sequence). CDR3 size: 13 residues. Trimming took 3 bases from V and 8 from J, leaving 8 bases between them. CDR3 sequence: CASSQGGDSPLHF. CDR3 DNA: TGTGCCAGCAGCCAGGGGGGGGATTCACCCCTCCACTTT.

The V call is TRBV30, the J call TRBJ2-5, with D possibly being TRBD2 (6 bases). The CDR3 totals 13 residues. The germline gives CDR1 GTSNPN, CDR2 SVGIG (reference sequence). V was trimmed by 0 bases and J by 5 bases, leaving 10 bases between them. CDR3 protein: CAWSVNGGETQYF. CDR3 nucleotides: TGTGCCTGGAGTGTAAATGGGGGGGAGACCCAGTACTTC.

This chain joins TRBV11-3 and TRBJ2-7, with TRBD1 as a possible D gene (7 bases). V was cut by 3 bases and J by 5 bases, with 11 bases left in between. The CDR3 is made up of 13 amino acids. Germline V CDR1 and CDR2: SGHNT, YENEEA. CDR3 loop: CASSLQGGHEQYF. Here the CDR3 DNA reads TGTGCCAGCAGCTTGCAGGGGGGCCACGAGCAGTACTTC.

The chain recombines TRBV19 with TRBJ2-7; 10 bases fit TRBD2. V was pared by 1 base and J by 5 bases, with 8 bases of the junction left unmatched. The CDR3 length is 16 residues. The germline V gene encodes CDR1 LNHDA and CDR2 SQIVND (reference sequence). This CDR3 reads CASSIGLAGAGDEQYF. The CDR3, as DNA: TGTGCCAGTAGTATAGGACTAGCGGGCGCGGGGGACGAGCAGTACTTC.

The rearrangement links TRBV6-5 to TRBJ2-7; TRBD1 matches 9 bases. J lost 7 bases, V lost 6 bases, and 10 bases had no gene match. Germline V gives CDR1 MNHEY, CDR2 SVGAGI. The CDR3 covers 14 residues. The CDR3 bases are TGTGCCAGCAGGTTCCCGGGACAGGGACGGGAGCAGTACTTC. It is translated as CASRFPGQGREQYF.

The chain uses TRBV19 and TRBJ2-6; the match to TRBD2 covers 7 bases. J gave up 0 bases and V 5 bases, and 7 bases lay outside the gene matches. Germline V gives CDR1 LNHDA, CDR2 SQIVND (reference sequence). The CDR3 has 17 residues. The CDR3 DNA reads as TGTGCCAGTAGTGACCTAGCGGAGGGCTCTGGGGCCAACGTCCTGACTTTC. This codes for CASSDLAEGSGANVLTF. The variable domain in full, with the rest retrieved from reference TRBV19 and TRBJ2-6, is DGGITQSPKYLFRKEGQNVTLSCEQNLNHDAMYWYRQDPGQGLRLIYYSQIVNDFQKGDIAEGYSVSREKKESFPLTVTSAQKNPTAFYLCASSDLAEGSGANVLTFGAGSRLTVL.

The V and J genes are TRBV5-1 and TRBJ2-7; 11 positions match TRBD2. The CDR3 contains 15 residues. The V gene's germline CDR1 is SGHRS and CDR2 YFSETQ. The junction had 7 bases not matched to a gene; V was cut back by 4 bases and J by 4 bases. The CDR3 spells CASSPTSGSVYEQYF. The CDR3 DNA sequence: TGCGCCAGCAGCCCAACTAGCGGGAGCGTGTACGAGCAGTACTTC.

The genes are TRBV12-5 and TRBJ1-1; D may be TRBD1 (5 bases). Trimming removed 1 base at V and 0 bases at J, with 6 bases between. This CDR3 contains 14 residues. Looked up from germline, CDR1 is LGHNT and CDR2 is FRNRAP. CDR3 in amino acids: CASGLGQLNTEAFF. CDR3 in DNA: TGTGCTAGTGGTTTGGGACAGCTGAACACTGAAGCTTTCTTT.

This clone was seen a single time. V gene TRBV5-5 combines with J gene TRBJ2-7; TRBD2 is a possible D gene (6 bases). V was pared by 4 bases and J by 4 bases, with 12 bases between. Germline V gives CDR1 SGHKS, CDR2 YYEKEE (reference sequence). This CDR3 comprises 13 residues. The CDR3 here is CASSGGTAYEQYF. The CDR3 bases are TGTGCCAGCAGCGGCGGGACTGCGTACGAGCAGTACTTC.

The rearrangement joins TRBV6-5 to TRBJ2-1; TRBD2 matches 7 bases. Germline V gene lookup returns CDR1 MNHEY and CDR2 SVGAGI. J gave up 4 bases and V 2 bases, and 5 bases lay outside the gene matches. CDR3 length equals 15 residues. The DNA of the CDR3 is TGTGCCAGCAGTTACGTGGGAGGGCCGTACAATGAGCAGTTCTTC. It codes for CASSYVGGPYNEQFF.

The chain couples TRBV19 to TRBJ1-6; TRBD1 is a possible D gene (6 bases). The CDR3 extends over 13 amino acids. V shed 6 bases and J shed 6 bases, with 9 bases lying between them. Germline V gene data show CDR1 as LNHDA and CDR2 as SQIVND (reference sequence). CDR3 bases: TGTGCCAGTAGGACGGACAGTAATTCACCCCTCCACTTT. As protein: CASRTDSNSPLHF.

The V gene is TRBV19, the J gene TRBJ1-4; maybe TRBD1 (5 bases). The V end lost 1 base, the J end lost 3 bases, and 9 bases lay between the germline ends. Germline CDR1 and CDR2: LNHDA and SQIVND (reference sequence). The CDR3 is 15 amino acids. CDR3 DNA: TGTGCCAGTAGTATAGCGGGGGGAGCTAATGAAAAACTGTTTTTT. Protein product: CASSIAGGANEKLFF.

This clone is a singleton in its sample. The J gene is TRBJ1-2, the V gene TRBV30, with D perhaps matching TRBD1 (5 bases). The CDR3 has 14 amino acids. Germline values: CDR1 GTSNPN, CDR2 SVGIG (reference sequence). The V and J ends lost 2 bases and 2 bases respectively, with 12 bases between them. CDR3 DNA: TGTGCCTGGAGTAGTCAGGGTACGAACTATGGCTACACCTTC. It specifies CAWSSQGTNYGYTF.

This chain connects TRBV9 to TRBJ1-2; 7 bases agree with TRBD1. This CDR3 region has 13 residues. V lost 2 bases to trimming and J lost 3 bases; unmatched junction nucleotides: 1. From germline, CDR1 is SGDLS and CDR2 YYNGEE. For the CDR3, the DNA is TGTGCCAGCAGCGTTACAGGGGACTATGGCTACACCTTC. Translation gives CASSVTGDYGYTF. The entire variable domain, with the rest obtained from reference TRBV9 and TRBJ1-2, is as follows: DSGVTQTPKHLITATGQRVTLRCSPRSGDLSVYWYQQSLDQGLQFLIQYYNGEERAKGNILERFSAQQFPDLHSELNLSSLELGDSALYFCASSVTGDYGYTFGSGTRLTVV.

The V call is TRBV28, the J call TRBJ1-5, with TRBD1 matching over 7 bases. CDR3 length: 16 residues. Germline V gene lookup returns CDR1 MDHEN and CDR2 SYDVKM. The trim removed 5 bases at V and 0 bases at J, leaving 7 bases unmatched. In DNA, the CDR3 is TGTGCCAGCAGTAGACAGGGATCCTATAGCAATCAGCCCCAGCATTTT. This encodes CASSRQGSYSNQPQHF.

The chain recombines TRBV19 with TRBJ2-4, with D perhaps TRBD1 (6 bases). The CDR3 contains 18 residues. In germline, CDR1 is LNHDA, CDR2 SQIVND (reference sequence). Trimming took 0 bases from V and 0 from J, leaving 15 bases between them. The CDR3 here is CASSIDNRQGLAKNIQYF. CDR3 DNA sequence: TGTGCCAGTAGTATAGATAATCGGCAGGGGTTAGCCAAAAACATTCAGTACTTC.

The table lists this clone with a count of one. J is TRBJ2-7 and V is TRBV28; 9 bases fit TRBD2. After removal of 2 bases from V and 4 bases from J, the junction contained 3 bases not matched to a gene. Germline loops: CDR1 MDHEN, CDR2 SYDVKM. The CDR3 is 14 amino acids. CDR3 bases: TGTGCCAGCAGTTTAGCGGGAGGGCCTTACGAGCAGTACTTC. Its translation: CASSLAGGPYEQYF.

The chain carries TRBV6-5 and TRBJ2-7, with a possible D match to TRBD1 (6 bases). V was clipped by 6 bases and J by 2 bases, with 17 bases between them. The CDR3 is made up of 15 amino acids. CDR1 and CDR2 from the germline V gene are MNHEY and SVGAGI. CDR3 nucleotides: TGTGCCAGCAGAGTTTTTTCACAGGGAACCTACGAGCAGTACTTC. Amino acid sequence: CASRVFSQGTYEQYF.

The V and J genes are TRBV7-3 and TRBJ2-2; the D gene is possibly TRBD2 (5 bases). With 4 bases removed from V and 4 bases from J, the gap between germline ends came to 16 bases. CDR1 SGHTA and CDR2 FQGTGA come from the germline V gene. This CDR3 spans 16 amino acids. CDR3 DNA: TGTGCCAGCAGCTCCTATGAGCGGAGTACCACCGGGGAGCTGTTTTTT. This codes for CASSSYERSTTGELFF.

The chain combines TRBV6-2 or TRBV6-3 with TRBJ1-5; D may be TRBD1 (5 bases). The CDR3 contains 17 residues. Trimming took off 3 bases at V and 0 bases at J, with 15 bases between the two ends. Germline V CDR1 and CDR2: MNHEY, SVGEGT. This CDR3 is CASSYQGGEYSNQPQHF. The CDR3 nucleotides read TGTGCCAGCAGTTATCAGGGAGGGGAATATAGCAATCAGCCCCAGCATTTT.

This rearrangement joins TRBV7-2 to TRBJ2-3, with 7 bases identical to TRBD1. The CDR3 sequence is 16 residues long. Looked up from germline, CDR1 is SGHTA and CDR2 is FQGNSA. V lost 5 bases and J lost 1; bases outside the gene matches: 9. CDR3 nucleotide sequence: TGTGCCAGCAGCCCCCGAGACAGGGAACGCACAGATACGCAGTATTTT. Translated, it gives CASSPRDRERTDTQYF.

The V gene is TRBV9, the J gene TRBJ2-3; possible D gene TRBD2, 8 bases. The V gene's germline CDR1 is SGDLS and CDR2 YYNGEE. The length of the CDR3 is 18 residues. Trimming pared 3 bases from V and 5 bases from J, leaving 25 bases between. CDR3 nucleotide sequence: TGTGCCAGCAGCGAGTCGTATGGACTAGCAGGGGGTAGAGATACGCAGTATTTT. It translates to CASSESYGLAGGRDTQYF.

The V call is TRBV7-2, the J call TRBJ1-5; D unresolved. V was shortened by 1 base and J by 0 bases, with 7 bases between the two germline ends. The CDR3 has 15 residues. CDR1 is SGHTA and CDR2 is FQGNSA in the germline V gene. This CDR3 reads CASSLGRNSNQPQHF. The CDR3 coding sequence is TGTGCCAGCAGCTTAGGCAGAAATAGCAATCAGCCCCAGCATTTT.

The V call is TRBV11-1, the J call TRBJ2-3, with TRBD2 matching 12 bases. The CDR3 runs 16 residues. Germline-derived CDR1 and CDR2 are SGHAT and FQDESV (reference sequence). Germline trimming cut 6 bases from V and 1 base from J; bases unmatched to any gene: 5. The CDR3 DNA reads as TGTGCCAGCAGTCTGGGACTAGCGGGCGGCACAGATACGCAGTATTTT. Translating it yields CASSLGLAGGTDTQYF.

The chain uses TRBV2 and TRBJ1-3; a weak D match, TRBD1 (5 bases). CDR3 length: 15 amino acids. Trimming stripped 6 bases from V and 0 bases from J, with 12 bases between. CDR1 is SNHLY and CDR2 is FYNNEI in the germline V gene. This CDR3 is CASSVDRDSGNTIYF. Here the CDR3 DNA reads TGTGCCAGCAGCGTTGACAGAGACTCTGGAAACACCATATATTTT.

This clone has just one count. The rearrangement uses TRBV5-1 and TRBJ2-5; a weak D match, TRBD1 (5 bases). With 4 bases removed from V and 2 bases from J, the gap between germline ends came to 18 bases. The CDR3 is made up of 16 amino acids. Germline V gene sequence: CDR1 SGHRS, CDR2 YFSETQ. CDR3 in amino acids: CASSPGPFRDQETQYF. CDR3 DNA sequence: TGCGCCAGCAGCCCTGGCCCATTCAGGGATCAAGAGACCCAGTACTTC. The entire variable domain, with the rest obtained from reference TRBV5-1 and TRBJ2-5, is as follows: KAGVTQTPRYLIKTRGQQVTLSCSPISGHRSVSWYQQTPGQGLQFLFEYFSETQRNKGNFPGRFSGRQFSNSRSEMNVSTLELGDSALYLCASSPGPFRDQETQYFGPGTRLLVL.